What follows are 18 T cell receptor beta chains derived from one specimen sequenced in a study of CD8 T cells in ankylosing spondylitis. A single record per CDR3 protein comes from TCRdb applying MiXCR to the 5' RACE reads. The sample includes 200,000 to 250,000 distinct CDR3 sequences, about 10% of them seen just once. The source material was blood, either unsorted or a sorted T cell fraction (not recorded which). These receptors all come from a male donor with ankylosing spondylitis or in good health (not recorded which).

This clonotype was counted at least ten times. The chain combines TRBV4-2 with TRBJ2-3; a weak D match, TRBD2 (5 bases). The CDR3 covers 15 residues. The V gene lost 0 bases and the J gene lost 3 bases, with 10 bases spanning the gap. Germline V gives CDR1 LGHNA, CDR2 YNFKEQ. CDR3 protein: CASSQEAGFTDTQYF. The DNA for the CDR3 is TGTGCCAGCAGCCAAGAGGCGGGTTTTACAGATACGCAGTATTTT.

The chain combines TRBV5-1 with TRBJ2-7, with D uncertain. Germline CDR1 SGHRS, CDR2 YFSETQ. CDR3 size: 18 residues. V lost 0 bases to trimming and J lost 2 bases, with 21 bases between them. The CDR3 DNA is TGCGCCAGCAGCTTGGGCTTCTTCTCCGGCAGATCCCCCTACGAGCAGTACTTC. It specifies CASSLGFFSGRSPYEQYF.

This clonotype appeared many times. V and J are TRBV5-1 and TRBJ2-7; no firm D call. Trimming left V 3 bases short and J 0 bases short, with 10 bases between. Germline CDR1 is SGHRS and CDR2 is YFSETQ. CDR3 length: 14 amino acids. CDR3 DNA: TGCGCCAGCAGCTGGAGACAACCCTCCTACGAGCAGTACTTC. Its translation is CASSWRQPSYEQYF.

This clonotype was counted at least ten times. This chain links TRBV3-1 with TRBJ2-7; D not certain. The germline V gene encodes CDR1 LGHDT and CDR2 YNNKEL (reference sequence). V dropped 0 bases and J dropped 6 bases, with 9 bases sitting between them. The CDR3 has 13 amino acids. CDR3 protein: CASSQDTRFEQYF. Written as DNA, the CDR3 is TGTGCCAGCAGCCAAGACACAAGATTCGAGCAGTACTTC.

In this sample, this clonotype turned up many times. The V and J genes are TRBV4-2 and TRBJ2-3, with D possibly matching TRBD2 (6 bases). Germline loops: CDR1 LGHNA, CDR2 YNFKEQ. V shed 2 bases and J shed 3 bases, with 30 bases lying between them. The CDR3 consists of 21 residues. CDR3 bases: TGTGCCAGCAGCCAAAGTTCCCAACCGGCAGCGGGCCACCTACAAACAGATACGCAGTATTTT. This translates into CASSQSSQPAAGHLQTDTQYF.

This clonotype was counted a few times. This may be a read error, as it is one base from a much larger clone. The chain joins TRBV6-5 to TRBJ1-2, with 7 bases fitting TRBD1. The CDR3 is 15 amino acids. Germline CDR1 reads MNHEY; CDR2 reads SVGAGI. V lost 4 bases to trimming and J lost 7 bases; unmatched junction nucleotides: 12. CDR3 amino acids: CASSCSKGQEPGYTF. The CDR3 nucleotides read TGTGCCAGCAGTTGCAGTAAAGGACAGGAACCTGGCTACACCTTC.

The rearrangement joins TRBV7-9 to TRBJ2-1, with 12 bases aligning to TRBD2. Trimming at V came to 5 bases and at J to 6 bases, leaving 2 bases not matched to a gene. CDR1 is SEHNR and CDR2 is FQNEAQ in the germline V gene (reference sequence). CDR3 length: 14 residues. CDR3 amino acids: CASSPSGRANEQFF. In DNA, the CDR3 is TGTGCCAGCAGCCCTAGCGGGAGGGCCAATGAGCAGTTCTTC.

This clonotype has just a few counts. This chain connects TRBV20-1 to TRBJ2-5; D not resolved. Trimming removed 3 bases from V and 5 bases from J, with 4 bases in between. Germline lookup yields CDR1 DFQATT and CDR2 SNEGSKA (reference sequence). This CDR3 comprises 10 residues. CDR3 DNA: TGCAGTGCTAGCGCGGAGACCCAGTACTTC. Its translation is CSASAETQYF.

Many counts were recorded for this clonotype. The chain recombines TRBV3-1 with TRBJ1-2; no reliable D call. Germline loops: CDR1 LGHDT, CDR2 YNNKEL (reference sequence). V was pared by 5 bases and J by 8 bases, with 9 bases between. This CDR3 has 11 residues. CDR3 DNA sequence: TGTGCCAGCAGCTCACAAGTCGGCTACACCTTC. It encodes CASSSQVGYTF.

This clonotype was counted ten times or more. V is TRBV5-1 and J is TRBJ2-5; D is possibly TRBD1 (5 bases). Germline lookup yields CDR1 SGHRS and CDR2 YFSETQ. V lost 0 bases to trimming and J lost 0 bases, with 6 bases between them. The CDR3 has 14 amino acids. DNA of the CDR3: TGCGCCAGCAGCTTGGGACAGAACCAAGAGACCCAGTACTTC. Its translation: CASSLGQNQETQYF. Full variable domain (rest looked up from reference TRBV5-1 and TRBJ2-5): KAGVTQTPRYLIKTRGQQVTLSCSPISGHRSVSWYQQTPGQGLQFLFEYFSETQRNKGNFPGRFSGRQFSNSRSEMNVSTLELGDSALYLCASSLGQNQETQYFGPGTRLLVL.

This clonotype was seen only a few times. V usage is TRBV7-9 and J usage is TRBJ2-1; the D gene could be TRBD1 or TRBD2 (5 bases each). CDR1 and CDR2 from the germline V gene are SEHNR and FQNEAQ (reference sequence). V was clipped by 4 bases and J by 9 bases, with 19 bases between them. The CDR3 is made up of 15 amino acids. The CDR3 reads CASSSTRVPSGEQFF. The CDR3 DNA follows: TGTGCCAGCAGCTCGACCAGGGTTCCCAGCGGTGAGCAGTTCTTC.

The chain is built from TRBV12-3 or TRBV12-4 and TRBJ2-3; 10 nucleotides align to TRBD1. This CDR3 contains 21 residues. V lost 4 bases, J lost 4 bases, and 23 bases stayed unmatched. The CDR3 region is CASSSRTGGKEGPGRSDTQYF. CDR3 coding DNA: TGTGCCAGCAGTTCCAGGACAGGGGGAAAGGAAGGGCCGGGACGGTCAGATACGCAGTATTTT.

This clonotype has at least ten counts. V gene TRBV12-3 or TRBV12-4 combines with J gene TRBJ1-4; no clear D gene. The CDR3 consists of 14 residues. Between the trimmed V and J ends, which lost 6 bases and 6 bases, there was a span of 14 bases. The CDR3 protein is CASSPFSEDEKLFF. The CDR3 DNA is TGTGCCAGCAGCCCCTTTAGCGAGGATGAAAAACTGTTTTTT.

This clonotype has at least ten counts. J is TRBJ2-7 and V is TRBV11-2; D is undetermined. The CDR3 has 13 residues. Germline values: CDR1 SGHAT, CDR2 FQNNGV. V was clipped by 0 bases and J by 6 bases, with 9 bases between them. The CDR3 loop is CASSLDRSAEQYF. CDR3 bases: TGTGCCAGCAGCTTAGATCGGTCAGCCGAGCAGTACTTC.

The J gene is TRBJ1-2, the V gene TRBV7-6; TRBD1 matches at 9 bases. The CDR3 spans 17 residues. The J segment lost 4 bases and the V segment lost 5 bases, leaving 14 bases of the junction unmatched. Germline V gene data show CDR1 as SGHVS and CDR2 as FNYEAQ. CDR3 loop: CASSPRQGGASPYGYTF. The CDR3, as DNA: TGTGCCAGCAGCCCGAGACAGGGGGGGGCTTCCCCCTATGGCTACACCTTC.

This clonotype appeared a few times. The chain recombines TRBV11-2 with TRBJ2-6; D is possibly TRBD2 (6 bases). Between the trimmed V and J ends, which lost 4 bases and 0 bases, there was a span of 19 bases. Germline V gene sequence: CDR1 SGHAT, CDR2 FQNNGV. CDR3 length: 19 residues. The CDR3 protein is CASSSPGGTGASGANVLTF. The CDR3 region has the DNA TGTGCCAGCAGCTCCCCGGGCGGGACCGGAGCCTCTGGGGCCAACGTCCTGACTTTC.

Ten or more counts support this clonotype. The chain combines TRBV3-1 with TRBJ1-5; 10 bases align to TRBD1. This CDR3 region has 16 residues. CDR1 is LGHDT, CDR2 YNNKEL, per germline (reference sequence). The V gene end was trimmed by 0 bases and the J gene end by 4 bases; junction bases not matched to a gene: 3. The DNA of the CDR3 is TGTGCCAGCAGCCAAGATGGGGGACAGGGGAATCAGCCCCAGCATTTT. It is translated as CASSQDGGQGNQPQHF. The whole variable domain, filled in from reference TRBV3-1 and TRBJ1-5, reads DTAVSQTPKYLVTQMGNDKSIKCEQNLGHDTMYWYKQDSKKFLKIMFSYNNKELIINETVPNRFSPKSPDKAHLNLHINSLELGDSAVYFCASSQDGGQGNQPQHFGDGTRLSIL.

Only a few counts were recorded for this clonotype. The gene calls are TRBV12-3 or TRBV12-4 and TRBJ2-7; D uncertain. Trimming stripped 1 base from V and 7 bases from J, with 8 bases between. The CDR3 has 12 residues. CDR3 amino acids: CASSLGVPEQYF. DNA of the CDR3: TGTGCCAGCAGTTTAGGGGTTCCTGAGCAGTACTTC.